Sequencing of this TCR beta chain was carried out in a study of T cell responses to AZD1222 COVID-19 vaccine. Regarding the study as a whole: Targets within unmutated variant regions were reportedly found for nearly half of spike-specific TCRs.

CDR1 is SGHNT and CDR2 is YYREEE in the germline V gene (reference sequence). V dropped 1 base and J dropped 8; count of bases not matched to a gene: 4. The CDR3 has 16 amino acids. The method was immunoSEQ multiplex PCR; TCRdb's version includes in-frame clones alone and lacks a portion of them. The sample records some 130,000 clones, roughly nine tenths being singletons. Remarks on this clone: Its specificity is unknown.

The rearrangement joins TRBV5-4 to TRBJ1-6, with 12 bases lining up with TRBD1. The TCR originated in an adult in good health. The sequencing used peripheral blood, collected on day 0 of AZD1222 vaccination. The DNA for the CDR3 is TGTGCCAGCAGCTTGAGGGACAGGGGGCGCGATTCACCCCTCCACTTT. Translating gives CASSLRDRGRDSPLHF.